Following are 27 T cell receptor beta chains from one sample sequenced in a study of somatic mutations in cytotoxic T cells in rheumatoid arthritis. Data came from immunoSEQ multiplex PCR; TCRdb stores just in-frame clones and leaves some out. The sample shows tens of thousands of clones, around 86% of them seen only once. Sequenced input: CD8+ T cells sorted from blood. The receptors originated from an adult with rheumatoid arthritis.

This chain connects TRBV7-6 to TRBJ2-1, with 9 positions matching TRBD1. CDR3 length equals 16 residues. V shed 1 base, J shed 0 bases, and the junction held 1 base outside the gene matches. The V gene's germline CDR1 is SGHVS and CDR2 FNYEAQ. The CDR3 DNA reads TGTGCCAGCAGCTTAGTGACAGGGGGCTCCTACAATGAGCAGTTCTTC. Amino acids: CASSLVTGGSYNEQFF.

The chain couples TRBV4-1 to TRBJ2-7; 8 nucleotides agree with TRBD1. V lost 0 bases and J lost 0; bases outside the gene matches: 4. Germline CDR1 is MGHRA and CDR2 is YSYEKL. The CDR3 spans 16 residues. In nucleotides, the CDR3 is TGCGCCAGCAGCCAAGATACAGGGGGAGGCTCCTACGAGCAGTACTTC. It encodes CASSQDTGGGSYEQYF.

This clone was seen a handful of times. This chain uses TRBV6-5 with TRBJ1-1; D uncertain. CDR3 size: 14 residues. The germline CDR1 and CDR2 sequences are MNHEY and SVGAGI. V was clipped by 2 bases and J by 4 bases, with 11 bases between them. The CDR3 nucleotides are TGTGCCAGCAGTTACGTGCGGCTGGGCACTGAAGCTTTCTTT. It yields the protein CASSYVRLGTEAFF.

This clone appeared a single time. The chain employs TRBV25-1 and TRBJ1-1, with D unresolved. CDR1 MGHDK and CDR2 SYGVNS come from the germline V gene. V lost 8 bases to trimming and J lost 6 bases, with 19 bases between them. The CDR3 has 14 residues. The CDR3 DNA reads TGTGCCAGCTCCCCTACCCGGACGAAACCTGAAGCTTTCTTT. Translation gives CASSPTRTKPEAFF.

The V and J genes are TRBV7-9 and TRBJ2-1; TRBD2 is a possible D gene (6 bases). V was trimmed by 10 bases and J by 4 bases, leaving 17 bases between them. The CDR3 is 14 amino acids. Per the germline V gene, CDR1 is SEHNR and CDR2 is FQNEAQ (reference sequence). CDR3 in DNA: TGTGCCATCACTCCACTAGCCAAATACAATGAGCAGTTCTTC. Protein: CAITPLAKYNEQFF.

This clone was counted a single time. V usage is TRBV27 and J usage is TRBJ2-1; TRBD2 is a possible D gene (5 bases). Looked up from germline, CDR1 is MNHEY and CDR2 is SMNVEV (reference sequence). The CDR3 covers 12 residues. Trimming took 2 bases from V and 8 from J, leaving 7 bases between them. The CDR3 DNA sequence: TGTGCCAGCAGTTTAATCGGGGATGAGCAGTTCTTC. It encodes CASSLIGDEQFF.

This CDR3 reads CASSQVTSGVGDEQFF. The CDR3 region has the DNA TGCGCCAGCAGCCAAGTAACTAGCGGGGTGGGGGATGAGCAGTTCTTC. The chain carries TRBV4-1 and TRBJ2-1; TRBD2 matches at 10 bases. V shed 1 base, J shed 8 bases, and the junction held 8 bases outside the gene matches. The V gene's germline CDR1 is MGHRA and CDR2 YSYEKL. This CDR3 region has 16 residues.

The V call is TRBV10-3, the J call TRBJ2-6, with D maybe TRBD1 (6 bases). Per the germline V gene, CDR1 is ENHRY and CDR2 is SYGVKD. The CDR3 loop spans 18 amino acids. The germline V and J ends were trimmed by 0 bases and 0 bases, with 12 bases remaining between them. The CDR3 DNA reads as TGTGCCATCAGTGAGTCGAGGGGGTCAGACTCTGGGGCCAACGTCCTGACTTTC. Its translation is CAISESRGSDSGANVLTF.

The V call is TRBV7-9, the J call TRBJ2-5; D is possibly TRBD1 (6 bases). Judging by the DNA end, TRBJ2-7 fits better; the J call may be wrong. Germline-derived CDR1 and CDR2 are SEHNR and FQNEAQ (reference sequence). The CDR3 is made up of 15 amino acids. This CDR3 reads CASSARGSGNYEQYF. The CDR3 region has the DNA TGTGCCAGCAGCGCCAGGGGTTCGGGAAACTACGAGCAGTACTTC.

CDR3 nucleotide sequence: TGCGCCAGCAGCCCTTCTATTCCGGGACTAGCGGATTACGAGCAGTACTTC. Translation gives CASSPSIPGLADYEQYF. The chain combines TRBV5-1 with TRBJ2-7, with TRBD2 matching over 11 bases. After removal of 4 bases from V and 4 bases from J, the junction contained 13 bases not matched to a gene. The CDR3 sequence is 17 residues long. From germline, CDR1 is SGHRS and CDR2 YFSETQ.

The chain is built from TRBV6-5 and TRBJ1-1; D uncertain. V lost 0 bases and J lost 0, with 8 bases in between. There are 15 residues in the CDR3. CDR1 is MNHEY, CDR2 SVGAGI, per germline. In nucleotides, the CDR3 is TGTGCCAGCAGTTACTCTCGGGGTATGAACACTGAAGCTTTCTTT. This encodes CASSYSRGMNTEAFF.

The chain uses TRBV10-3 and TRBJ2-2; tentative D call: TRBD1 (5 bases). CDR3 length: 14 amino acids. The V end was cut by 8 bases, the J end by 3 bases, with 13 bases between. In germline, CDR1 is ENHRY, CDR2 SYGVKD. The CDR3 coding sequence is TGTGCCATCTCTAGGGGAACGCACACCGGGGAGCTGTTTTTT. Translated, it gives CAISRGTHTGELFF.

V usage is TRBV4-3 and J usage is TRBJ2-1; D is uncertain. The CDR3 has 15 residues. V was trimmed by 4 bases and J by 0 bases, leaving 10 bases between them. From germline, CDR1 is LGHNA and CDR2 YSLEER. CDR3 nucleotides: TGCGCCAGCAGCCTGACTCCCAGCTCCTACAATGAGCAGTTCTTC. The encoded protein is CASSLTPSSYNEQFF.

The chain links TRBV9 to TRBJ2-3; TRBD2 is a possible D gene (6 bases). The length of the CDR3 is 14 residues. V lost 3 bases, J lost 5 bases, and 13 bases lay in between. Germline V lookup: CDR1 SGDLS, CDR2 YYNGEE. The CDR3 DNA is TGTGCCAGCAGCGAGGGACTTCTCCGAGATACGCAGTATTTT. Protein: CASSEGLLRDTQYF.

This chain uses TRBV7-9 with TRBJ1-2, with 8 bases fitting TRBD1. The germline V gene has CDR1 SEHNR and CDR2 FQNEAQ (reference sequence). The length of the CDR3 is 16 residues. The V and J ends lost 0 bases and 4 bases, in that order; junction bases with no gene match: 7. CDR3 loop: CASSLAETGERYGYTF. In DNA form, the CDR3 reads TGTGCCAGCAGCTTAGCTGAGACAGGGGAGCGCTATGGCTACACCTTC.

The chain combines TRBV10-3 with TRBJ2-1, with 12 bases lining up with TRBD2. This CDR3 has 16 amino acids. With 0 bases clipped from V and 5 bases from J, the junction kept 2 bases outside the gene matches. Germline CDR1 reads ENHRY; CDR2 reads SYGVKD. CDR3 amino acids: CAISESGLAGNNEQFF. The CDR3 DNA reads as TGTGCCATCAGTGAGTCGGGACTAGCGGGTAACAATGAGCAGTTCTTC.

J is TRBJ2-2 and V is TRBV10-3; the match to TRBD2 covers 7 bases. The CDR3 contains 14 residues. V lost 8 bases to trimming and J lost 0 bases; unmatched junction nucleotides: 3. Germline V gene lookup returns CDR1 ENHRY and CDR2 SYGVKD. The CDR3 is CAIGGVSNTGELFF. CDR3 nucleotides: TGTGCCATCGGGGGGGTGTCGAACACCGGGGAGCTGTTTTTT.

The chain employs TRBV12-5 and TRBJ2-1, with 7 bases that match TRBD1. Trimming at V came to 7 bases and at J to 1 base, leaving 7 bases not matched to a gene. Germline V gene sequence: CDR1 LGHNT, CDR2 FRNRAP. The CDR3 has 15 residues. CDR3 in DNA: TGTGCTAGTGAGATGGGACAGAAATCCTACAATGAGCAGTTCTTC. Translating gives CASEMGQKSYNEQFF.

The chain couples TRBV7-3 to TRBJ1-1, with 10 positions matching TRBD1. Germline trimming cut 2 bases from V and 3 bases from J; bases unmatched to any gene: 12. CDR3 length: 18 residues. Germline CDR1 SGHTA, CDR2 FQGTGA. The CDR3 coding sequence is TGTGCCAGCAGCTTAGGGCCGGGACAGGGGCCAAAGGACACTGAAGCTTTCTTT. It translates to CASSLGPGQGPKDTEAFF.

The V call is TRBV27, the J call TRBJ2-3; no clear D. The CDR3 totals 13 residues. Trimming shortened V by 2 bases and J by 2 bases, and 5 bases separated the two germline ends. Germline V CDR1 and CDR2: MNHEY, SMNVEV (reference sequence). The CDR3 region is CASSLGSTDTQYF. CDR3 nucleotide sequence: TGTGCCAGCAGTTTAGGGTCCACAGATACGCAGTATTTT.

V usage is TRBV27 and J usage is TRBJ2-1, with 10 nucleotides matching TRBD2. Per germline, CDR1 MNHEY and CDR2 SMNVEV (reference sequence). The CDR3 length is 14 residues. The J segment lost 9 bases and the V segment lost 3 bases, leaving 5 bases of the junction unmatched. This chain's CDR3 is CASSFPSGSGEQFF. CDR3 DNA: TGTGCCAGCAGTTTCCCTAGCGGGAGTGGTGAGCAGTTCTTC.

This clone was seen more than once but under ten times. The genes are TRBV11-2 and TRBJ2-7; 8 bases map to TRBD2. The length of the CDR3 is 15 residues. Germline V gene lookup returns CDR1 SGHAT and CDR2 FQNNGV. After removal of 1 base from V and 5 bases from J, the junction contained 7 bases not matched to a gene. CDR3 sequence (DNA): TGTGCCAGCAGCTTAGTAGCGGGGACGGTCAACGAGCAGTACTTC. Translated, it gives CASSLVAGTVNEQYF.

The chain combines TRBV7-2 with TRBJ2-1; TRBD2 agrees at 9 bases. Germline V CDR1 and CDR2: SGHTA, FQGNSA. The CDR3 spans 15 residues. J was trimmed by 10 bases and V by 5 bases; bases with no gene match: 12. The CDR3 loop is CASSIRLAEGEEQFF. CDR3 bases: TGTGCCAGCAGCATCCGACTAGCGGAGGGGGAGGAGCAGTTCTTC.

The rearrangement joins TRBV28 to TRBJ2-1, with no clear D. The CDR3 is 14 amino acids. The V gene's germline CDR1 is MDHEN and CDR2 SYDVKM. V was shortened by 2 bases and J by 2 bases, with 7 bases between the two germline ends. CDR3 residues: CASSLGSPYNEQFF. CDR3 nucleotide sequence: TGTGCCAGCAGTTTAGGCAGTCCCTACAATGAGCAGTTCTTC.

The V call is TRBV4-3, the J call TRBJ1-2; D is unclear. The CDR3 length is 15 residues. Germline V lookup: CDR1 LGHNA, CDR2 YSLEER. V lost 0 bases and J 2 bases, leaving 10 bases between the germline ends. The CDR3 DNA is TGCGCCAGCAGCCAAGACCTAGCCCAGAACTATGGCTACACCTTC. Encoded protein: CASSQDLAQNYGYTF.

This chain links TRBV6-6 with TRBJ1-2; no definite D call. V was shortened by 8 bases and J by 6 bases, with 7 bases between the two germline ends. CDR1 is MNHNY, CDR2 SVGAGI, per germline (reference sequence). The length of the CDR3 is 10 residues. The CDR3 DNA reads TGTGCCAGCTACCAGAATGGCTACACCTTC. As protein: CASYQNGYTF.

DNA for the CDR3: TGTGCCAGCAGCCCCCGGACAGCTAACTATGGCTACACCTTC. Its translation is CASSPRTANYGYTF. The J gene is TRBJ1-2, the V gene TRBV13; maybe TRBD1 (6 bases). Germline CDR1 is PRHDT and CDR2 is FYEKMQ (reference sequence). The CDR3 is 14 residues long. V lost 5 bases and J lost 0, with 10 bases in between.